Sequencing of this T cell receptor beta chain was carried out in a study of TIL therapy for anti-PD-1-resistant metastatic lung cancer. Sequencing used immunoSEQ v3. Here immunoSEQ multiplex PCR was the method, and the copy in TCRdb shows in-frame clones only, minus some. The repertoire holds 30,000 or so clones, with about 80% as singletons. The germline V gene has CDR1 SGHRS and CDR2 YFSETQ. V was cut by 3 bases and J by 4 bases, with 13 bases left in between. There are 14 residues in the CDR3. Specified time point: pre-treatment sample, taken before nivolumab and TIL therapy. The sample consisted of blood, taken at baseline. The receptor was isolated from a woman aged 30-79 years with non-small cell lung cancer. The chain joins TRBV5-1 to TRBJ2-5, with no clear D. The CDR3 DNA reads as TGCGCCAGCAGCTCCCCCGGATCTGGAGAGACCCAGTACTTC. This gives the protein CASSSPGSGETQYF.